This T cell receptor (beta chain) was retrieved from a study of immune cell composition in non-small cell lung cancer. General study results and limits: Adenocarcinomas with higher top tumour-associated clone frequency had more reactive TILs.

Per the germline V gene, CDR1 is SNHLY and CDR2 is FYNNEI. This CDR3 is built from 11 residues. The V and J ends lost 5 bases and 7 bases respectively, with 9 bases between them. The repertoire was sequenced with immunoSEQ multiplex PCR; TCRdb's copy has only in-frame clones and lacks some. The table includes 3,500 to 5,000 clones, about three quarters detected once. Normal lung was sampled as far from the tumour as possible, at least 3 cm. DNA was extracted from unsorted cell suspensions stored frozen. Points on this clone: Its antigen is as yet unknown.

The sequence was collected from a human donor with non-small cell lung cancer. Source material: non-adjacent lung tissue. The chain couples TRBV2 to TRBJ2-7, with D uncertain. CDR3 nucleotides: TGTGCCAGCAGTCCCCGCCGAGAGCAGTACTTC. It specifies CASSPRREQYF.